The clone carrying this T cell receptor beta chain has a handful of counts. Antigen: not known. The sample is drawn from a study of vaccination effects on CD4 cells after COVID-19. Across the whole study: After over 1.5 million PBMC were placed in each well, they were cultured with approximately 10 IU/ml IL-2 and approximately 9.4 ug/ml peptides.

The authors isolated CD4+ T cells after 10 days of culture. Using immunoSEQ multiplex PCR, the repertoire was profiled, and TCRdb retains in-frame clones only, with some absent. The table has more than 30,000 clones, about four fifths seen once. This CDR3 has 15 amino acids. Per the germline V gene, CDR1 is SEHNR and CDR2 is FQNEAQ (reference sequence). Trimming cost V 5 bases and J 2 bases; bases outside gene matches: 5. This specimen consisted of CD4+ T cells from PBMCs cultured without peptide, obtained before COVID-19 vaccination. The sequence came from a human donor who received a COVID-19 vaccine. The chain links TRBV7-9 to TRBJ2-3, with 9 bases fitting TRBD2. CDR3 nucleotides: TGTGCCAGCAGCCCAGCGGGAGGAGTCACAGATACGCAGTATTTT. It encodes CASSPAGGVTDTQYF.